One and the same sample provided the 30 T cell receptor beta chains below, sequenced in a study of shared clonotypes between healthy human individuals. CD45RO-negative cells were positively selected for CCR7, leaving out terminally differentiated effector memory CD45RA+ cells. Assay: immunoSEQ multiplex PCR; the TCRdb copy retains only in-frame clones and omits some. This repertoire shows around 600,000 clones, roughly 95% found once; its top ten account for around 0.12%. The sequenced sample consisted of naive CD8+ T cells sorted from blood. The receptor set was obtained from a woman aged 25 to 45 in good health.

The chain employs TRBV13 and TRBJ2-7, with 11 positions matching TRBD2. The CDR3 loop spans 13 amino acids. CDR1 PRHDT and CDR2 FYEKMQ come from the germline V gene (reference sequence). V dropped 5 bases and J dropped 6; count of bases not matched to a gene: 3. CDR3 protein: CASSLGTSGEQYF. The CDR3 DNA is TGTGCCAGCAGCCTTGGGACTAGCGGCGAGCAGTACTTC.

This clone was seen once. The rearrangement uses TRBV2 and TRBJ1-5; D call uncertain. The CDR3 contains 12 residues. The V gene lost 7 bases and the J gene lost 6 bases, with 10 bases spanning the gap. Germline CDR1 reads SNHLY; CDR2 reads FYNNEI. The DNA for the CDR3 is TGTGCCAGCACCGCGTCGGGTCAGCCCCAGCATTTT. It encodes CASTASGQPQHF.

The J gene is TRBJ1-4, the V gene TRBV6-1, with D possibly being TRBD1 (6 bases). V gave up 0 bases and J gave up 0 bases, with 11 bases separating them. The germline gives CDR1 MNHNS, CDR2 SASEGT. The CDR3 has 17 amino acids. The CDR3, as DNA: TGTGCCAGCAGTGAAGCTCGGTACAGGGCAACTAATGAAAAACTGTTTTTT. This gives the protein CASSEARYRATNEKLFF.

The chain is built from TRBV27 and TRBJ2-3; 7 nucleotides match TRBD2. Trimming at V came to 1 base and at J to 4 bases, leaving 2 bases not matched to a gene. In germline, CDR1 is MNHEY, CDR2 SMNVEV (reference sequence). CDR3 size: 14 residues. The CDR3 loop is CASSLLGGADTQYF. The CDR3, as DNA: TGTGCCAGCAGTTTATTGGGGGGGGCAGATACGCAGTATTTT.

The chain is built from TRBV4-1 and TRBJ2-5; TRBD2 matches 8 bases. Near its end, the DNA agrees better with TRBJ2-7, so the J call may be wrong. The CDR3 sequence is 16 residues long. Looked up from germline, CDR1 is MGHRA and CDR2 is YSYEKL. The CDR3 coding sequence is TGCGCCAGCAGCCAAGATCACACTAGCGGACTCTACGAGCAGTACTTC. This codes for CASSQDHTSGLYEQYF.

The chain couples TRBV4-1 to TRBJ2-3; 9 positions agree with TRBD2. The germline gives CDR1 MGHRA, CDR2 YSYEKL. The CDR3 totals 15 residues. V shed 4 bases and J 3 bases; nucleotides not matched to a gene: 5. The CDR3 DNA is TGCGCCAGCAGCCTCCGTAGCGGGAGTACAGATACGCAGTATTTT. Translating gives CASSLRSGSTDTQYF.

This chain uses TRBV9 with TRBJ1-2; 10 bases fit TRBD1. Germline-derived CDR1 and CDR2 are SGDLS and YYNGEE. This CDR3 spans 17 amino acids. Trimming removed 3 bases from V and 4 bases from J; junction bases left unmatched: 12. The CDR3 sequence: CASSGSGTGDESYGYTF. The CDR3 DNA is TGTGCCAGCAGCGGCTCCGGGACAGGGGATGAAAGCTATGGCTACACCTTC.

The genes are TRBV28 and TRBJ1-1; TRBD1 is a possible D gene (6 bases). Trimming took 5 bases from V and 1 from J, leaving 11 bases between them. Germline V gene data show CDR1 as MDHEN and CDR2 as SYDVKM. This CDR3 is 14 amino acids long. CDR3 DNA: TGTGCCAGCAGTCCTTGGACAGAGAACACTGAAGCTTTCTTT. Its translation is CASSPWTENTEAFF.

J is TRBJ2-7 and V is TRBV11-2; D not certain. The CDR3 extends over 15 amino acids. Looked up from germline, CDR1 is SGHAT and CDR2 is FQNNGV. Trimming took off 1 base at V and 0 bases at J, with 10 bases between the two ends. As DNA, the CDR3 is TGTGCCAGCAGCTTAGGAGGAGTACCCTCCTACGAGCAGTACTTC. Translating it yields CASSLGGVPSYEQYF.

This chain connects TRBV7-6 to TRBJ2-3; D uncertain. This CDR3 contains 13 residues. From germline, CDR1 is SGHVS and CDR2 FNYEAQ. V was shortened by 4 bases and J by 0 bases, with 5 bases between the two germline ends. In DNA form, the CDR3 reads TGTGCCAGCAGCTCCTACAGCACAGATACGCAGTATTTT. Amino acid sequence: CASSSYSTDTQYF.

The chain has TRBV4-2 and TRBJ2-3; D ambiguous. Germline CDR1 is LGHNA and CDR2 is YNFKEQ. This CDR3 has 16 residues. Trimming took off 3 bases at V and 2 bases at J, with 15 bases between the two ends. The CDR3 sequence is CASSQTPVTNTDTQYF. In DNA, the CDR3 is TGTGCCAGCAGCCAGACCCCAGTCACCAACACAGATACGCAGTATTTT.

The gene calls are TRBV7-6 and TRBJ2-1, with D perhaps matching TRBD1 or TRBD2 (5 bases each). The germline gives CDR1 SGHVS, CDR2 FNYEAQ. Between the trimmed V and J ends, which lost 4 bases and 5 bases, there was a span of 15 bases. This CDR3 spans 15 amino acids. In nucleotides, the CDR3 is TGTGCCAGCAGCTCTCCAGGGTACGGGGACAATGAGCAGTTCTTC. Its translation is CASSSPGYGDNEQFF.

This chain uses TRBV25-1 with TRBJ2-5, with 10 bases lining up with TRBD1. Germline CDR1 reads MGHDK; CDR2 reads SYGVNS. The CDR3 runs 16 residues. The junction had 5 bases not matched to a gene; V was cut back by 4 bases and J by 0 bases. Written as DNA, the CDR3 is TGTGCCAGCAGTGCCCGGACAGGGGGGGACCAAGAGACCCAGTACTTC. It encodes CASSARTGGDQETQYF.

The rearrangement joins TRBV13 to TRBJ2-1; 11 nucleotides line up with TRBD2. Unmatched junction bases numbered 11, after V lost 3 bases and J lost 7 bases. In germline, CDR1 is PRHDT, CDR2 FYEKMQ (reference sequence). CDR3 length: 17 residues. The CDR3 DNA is TGTGCCAGCAGCTTCGGGTCCGAGGGACTAGCGGTTAATGAGCAGTTCTTC. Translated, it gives CASSFGSEGLAVNEQFF.

CDR3 sequence: CASTLNRGYGYTF. CDR3 nucleotides: TGTGCCAGCACTCTCAACCGGGGCTATGGCTACACCTTC. The chain recombines TRBV28 with TRBJ1-2; D is unclear. The CDR3 contains 13 residues. CDR1 is MDHEN, CDR2 SYDVKM, per germline. The V gene lost 7 bases and the J gene lost 4 bases, with 13 bases spanning the gap.

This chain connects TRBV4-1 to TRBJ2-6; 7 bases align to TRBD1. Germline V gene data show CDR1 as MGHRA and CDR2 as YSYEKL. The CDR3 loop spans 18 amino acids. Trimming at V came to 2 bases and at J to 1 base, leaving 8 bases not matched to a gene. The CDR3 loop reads CASSQLDRFQSGANVLTF. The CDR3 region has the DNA TGCGCCAGCAGCCAACTGGACAGGTTTCAGTCTGGGGCCAACGTCCTGACTTTC.

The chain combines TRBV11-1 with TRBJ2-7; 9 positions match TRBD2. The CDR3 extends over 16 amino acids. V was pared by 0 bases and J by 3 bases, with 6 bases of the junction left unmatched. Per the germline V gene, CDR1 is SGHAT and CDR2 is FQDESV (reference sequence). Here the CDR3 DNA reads TGTGCCAGCAGCTTAGCCGCTAGCGGGAACTTCTACGAGCAGTACTTC. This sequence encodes CASSLAASGNFYEQYF.

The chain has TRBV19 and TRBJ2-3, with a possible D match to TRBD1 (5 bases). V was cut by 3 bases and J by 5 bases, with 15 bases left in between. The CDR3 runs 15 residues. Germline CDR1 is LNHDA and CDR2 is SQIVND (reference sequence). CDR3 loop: CASSIVQGSRDTQYF. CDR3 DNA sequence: TGTGCCAGTAGTATCGTCCAGGGCTCGAGAGATACGCAGTATTTT.

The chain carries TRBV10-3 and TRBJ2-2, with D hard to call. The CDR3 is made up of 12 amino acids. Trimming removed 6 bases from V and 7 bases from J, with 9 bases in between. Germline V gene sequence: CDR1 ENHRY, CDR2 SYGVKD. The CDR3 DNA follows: TGTGCCATCAGAGGTATGAACGGGGAGCTGTTTTTT. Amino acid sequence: CAIRGMNGELFF.

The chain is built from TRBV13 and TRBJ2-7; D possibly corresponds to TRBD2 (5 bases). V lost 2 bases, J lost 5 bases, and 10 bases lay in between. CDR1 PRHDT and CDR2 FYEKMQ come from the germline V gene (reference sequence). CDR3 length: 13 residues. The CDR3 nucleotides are TGTGCCAGCAGCTTACGAGGGATCCACGAGCAGTACTTC. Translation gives CASSLRGIHEQYF.

In DNA form, the CDR3 reads TGTGCCTGGAGTGTAGGGGGGACTCCCTACGAGCAGTACTTC. Amino acids: CAWSVGGTPYEQYF. The J gene is TRBJ2-7, the V gene TRBV30, with D perhaps matching TRBD1 or TRBD2 (6 bases each). The V gene lost 0 bases and the J gene lost 2 bases, with 11 bases spanning the gap. This CDR3 is 14 amino acids long. Per germline, CDR1 GTSNPN and CDR2 SVGIG (reference sequence).

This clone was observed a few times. The CDR3 reads CASSPGTGGYTF. The CDR3 region has the DNA TGTGCCAGTAGTCCGGGGACAGGCGGCTACACCTTC. This rearrangement joins TRBV19 to TRBJ1-2; 8 bases agree with TRBD1. V trimming: 5 bases; J trimming: 8 bases; junction bases outside the gene matches: 4. This CDR3 spans 12 amino acids. Germline CDR1 is LNHDA and CDR2 is SQIVND (reference sequence).

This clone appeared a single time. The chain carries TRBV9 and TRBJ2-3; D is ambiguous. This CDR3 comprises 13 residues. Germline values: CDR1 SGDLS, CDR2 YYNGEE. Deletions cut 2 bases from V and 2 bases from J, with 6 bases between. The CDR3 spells CASSVPPTDTQYF. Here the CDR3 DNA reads TGTGCCAGCAGCGTCCCGCCCACAGATACGCAGTATTTT.

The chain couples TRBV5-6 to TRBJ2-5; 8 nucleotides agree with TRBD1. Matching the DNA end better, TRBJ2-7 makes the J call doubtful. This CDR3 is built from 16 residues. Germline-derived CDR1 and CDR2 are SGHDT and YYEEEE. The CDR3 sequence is CASSLAGQAISYEQYF. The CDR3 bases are TGTGCCAGCAGCTTGGCGGGACAGGCGATCTCCTACGAGCAGTACTTC.

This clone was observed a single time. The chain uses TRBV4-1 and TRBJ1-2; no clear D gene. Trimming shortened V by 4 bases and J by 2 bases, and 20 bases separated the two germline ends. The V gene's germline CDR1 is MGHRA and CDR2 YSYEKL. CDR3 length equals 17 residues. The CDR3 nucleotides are TGCGCCAGCAGCCGGGCCCCGGGAATAGGACCCAACTATGGCTACACCTTC. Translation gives CASSRAPGIGPNYGYTF.

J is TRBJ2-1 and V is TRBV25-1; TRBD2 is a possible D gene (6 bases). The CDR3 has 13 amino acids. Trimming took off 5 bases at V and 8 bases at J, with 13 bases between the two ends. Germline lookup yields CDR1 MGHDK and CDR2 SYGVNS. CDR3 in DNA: TGTGCCAGCAGTCCCGGGAGTTCTGATGAGCAGTTCTTC. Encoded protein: CASSPGSSDEQFF.

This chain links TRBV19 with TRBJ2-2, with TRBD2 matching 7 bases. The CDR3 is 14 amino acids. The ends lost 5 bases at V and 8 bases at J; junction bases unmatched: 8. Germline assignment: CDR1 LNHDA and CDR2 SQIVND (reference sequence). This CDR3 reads CASSPKLASGELFF. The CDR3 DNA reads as TGTGCCAGTAGTCCTAAACTAGCGTCGGGGGAGCTGTTTTTT. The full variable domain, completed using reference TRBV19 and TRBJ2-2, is DGGITQSPKYLFRKEGQNVTLSCEQNLNHDAMYWYRQDPGQGLRLIYYSQIVNDFQKGDIAEGYSVSREKKESFPLTVTSAQKNPTAFYLCASSPKLASGELFFGEGSRLTVL.

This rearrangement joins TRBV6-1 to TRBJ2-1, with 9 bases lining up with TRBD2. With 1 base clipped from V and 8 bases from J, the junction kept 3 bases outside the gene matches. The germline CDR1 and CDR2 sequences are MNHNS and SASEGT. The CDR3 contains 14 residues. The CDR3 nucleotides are TGTGCCAGCAGTGAAGGTCTAGCGGGGTATGAGCAGTTCTTC. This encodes CASSEGLAGYEQFF.

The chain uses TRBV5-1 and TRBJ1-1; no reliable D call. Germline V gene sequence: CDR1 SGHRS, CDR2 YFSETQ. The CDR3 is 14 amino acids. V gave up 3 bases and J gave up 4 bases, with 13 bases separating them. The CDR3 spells CASSSVSRGTEAFF. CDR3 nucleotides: TGCGCCAGCAGCTCAGTCAGCAGAGGCACTGAAGCTTTCTTT.

CDR3 coding DNA: TGTGCCAGCAGCTTAGGGTTAGCGGGAGTCGACGGGGAGCTGTTTTTT. Residues: CASSLGLAGVDGELFF. The chain links TRBV13 to TRBJ2-2, with 9 bases matching TRBD2. This CDR3 is built from 16 residues. From germline, CDR1 is PRHDT and CDR2 FYEKMQ (reference sequence). With V trimmed by 0 bases and J by 7 bases, 6 bases remained unmatched.